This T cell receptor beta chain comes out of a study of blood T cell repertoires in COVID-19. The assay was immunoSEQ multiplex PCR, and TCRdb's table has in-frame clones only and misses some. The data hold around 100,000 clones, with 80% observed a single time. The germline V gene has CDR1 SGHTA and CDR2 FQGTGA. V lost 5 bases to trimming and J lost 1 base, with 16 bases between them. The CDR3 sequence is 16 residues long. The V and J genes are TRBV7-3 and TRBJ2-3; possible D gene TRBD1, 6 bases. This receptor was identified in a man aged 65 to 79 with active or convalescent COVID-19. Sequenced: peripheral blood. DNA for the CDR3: TGTGCCAGCAGCCCCTCCTCGGGACACCGCACAGATACGCAGTATTTT. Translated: CASSPSSGHRTDTQYF.